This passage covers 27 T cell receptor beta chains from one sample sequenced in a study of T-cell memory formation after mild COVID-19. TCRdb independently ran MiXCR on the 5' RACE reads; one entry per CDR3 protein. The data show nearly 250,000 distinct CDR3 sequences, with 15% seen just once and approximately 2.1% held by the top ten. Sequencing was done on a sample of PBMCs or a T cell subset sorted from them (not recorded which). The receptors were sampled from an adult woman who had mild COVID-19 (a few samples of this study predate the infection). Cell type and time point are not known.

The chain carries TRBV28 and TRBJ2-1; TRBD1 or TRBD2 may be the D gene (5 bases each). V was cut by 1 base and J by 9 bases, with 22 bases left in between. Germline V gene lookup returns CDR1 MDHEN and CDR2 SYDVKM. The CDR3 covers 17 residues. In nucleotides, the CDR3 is TGTGCCAGCAGTTTATCCCCCGGGACCGCCGATCGGGTTGAGCAGTTCTTC. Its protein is CASSLSPGTADRVEQFF.

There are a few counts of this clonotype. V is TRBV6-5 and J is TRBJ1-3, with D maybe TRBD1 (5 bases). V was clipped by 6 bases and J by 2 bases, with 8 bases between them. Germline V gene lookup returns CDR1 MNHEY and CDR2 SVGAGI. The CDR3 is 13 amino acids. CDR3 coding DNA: TGTGCCAGCAGCCGGACAACTGGAAACACCATATATTTT. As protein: CASSRTTGNTIYF.

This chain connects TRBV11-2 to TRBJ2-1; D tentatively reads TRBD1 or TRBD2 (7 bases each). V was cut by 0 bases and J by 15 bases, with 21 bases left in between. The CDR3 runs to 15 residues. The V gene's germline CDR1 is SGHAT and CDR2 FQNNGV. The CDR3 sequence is CASSLDLDPRGGRFF. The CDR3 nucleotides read TGTGCCAGCAGCTTAGATCTAGACCCCAGGGGGGGGCGGTTCTTC.

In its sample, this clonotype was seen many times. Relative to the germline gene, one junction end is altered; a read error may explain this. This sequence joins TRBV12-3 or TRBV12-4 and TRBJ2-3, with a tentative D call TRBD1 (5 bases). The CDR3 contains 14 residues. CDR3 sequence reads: CASSLGQNTDTQYF. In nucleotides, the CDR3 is TGCGCCAGCAGCTTGGGGCAGAACACAGATACGCAGTATTTT.

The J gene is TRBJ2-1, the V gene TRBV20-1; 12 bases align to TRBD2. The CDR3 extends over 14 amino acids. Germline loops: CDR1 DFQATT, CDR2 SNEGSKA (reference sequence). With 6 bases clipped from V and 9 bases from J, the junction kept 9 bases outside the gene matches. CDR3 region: CSAYGLAGTGEQFF. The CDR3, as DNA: TGCAGTGCGTACGGACTAGCGGGAACCGGTGAGCAGTTCTTC.

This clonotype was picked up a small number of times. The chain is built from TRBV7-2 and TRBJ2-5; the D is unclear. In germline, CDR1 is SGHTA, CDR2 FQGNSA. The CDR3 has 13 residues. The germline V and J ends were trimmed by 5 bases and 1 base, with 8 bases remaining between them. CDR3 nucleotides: TGTGCCAGCAGCGCCACTATCCAAGAGACCCAGTACTTC. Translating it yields CASSATIQETQYF.

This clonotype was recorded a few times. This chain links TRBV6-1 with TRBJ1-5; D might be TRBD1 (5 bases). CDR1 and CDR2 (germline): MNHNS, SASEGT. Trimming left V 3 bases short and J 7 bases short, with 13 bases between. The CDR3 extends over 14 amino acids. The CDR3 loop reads CASSDGGLDQPQHF. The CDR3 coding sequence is TGTGCCAGCAGTGATGGGGGTTTAGACCAGCCCCAGCATTTT.

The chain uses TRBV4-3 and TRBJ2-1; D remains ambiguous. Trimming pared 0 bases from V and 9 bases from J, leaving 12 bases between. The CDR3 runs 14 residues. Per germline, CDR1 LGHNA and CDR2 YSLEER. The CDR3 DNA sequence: TGCGCCAGCAGCCAAGAACGGAGAGGTATTGAGCAGTTCTTC. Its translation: CASSQERRGIEQFF.

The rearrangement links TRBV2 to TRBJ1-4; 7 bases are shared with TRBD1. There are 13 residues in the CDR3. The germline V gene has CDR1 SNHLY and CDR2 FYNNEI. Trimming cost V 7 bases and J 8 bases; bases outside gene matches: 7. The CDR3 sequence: CASTQGRDEKLFF. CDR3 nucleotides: TGTGCCAGCACACAGGGGAGGGACGAAAAACTGTTTTTT.

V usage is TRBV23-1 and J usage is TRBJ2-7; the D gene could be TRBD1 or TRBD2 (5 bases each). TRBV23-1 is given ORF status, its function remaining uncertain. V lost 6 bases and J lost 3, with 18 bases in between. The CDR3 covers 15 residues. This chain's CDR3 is CASRPRGANYYEQYF. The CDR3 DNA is TGCGCCAGCAGACCCAGAGGGGCAAACTACTACGAGCAGTACTTC.

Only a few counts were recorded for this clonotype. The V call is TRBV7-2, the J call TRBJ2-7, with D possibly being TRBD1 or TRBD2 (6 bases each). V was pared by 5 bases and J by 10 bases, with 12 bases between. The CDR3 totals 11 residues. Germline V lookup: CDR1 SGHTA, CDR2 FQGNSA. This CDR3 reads CASSRGQGQYF. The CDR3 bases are TGTGCCAGCAGCCGGGGGCAGGGACAGTACTTC.

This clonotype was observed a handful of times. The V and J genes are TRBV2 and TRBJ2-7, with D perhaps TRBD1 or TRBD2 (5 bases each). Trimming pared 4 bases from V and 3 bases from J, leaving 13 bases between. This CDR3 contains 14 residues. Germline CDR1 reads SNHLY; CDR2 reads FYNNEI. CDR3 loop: CASSVRGHYYEQYF. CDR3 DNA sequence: TGTGCCAGCAGTGTACGGGGCCACTACTACGAGCAGTACTTC.

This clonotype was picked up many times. DNA of the CDR3: TGTGCCAGCAGTCCGTTACCTCAGATAGATACGCAGTATTTT. Protein: CASSPLPQIDTQYF. This sequence joins TRBV2 and TRBJ2-3; D not certain. CDR1 and CDR2 from the germline V gene are SNHLY and FYNNEI. V lost 5 bases, J lost 5 bases, and 14 bases lay in between. The CDR3 spans 14 residues. The entire variable domain, with the rest obtained from reference TRBV2 and TRBJ2-3, is as follows: EPEVTQTPSHQVTQMGQEVILRCVPISNHLYFYWYRQILGQKVEFLVSFYNNEISEKSEIFDDQFSVERPDGSNFTLKIRSTKLEDSAMYFCASSPLPQIDTQYFGPGTRLTVL.

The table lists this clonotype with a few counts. In DNA form, the CDR3 reads TGCGCCAGCAGCTTCTCCAATGAGCAGTTCTTC. Translation gives CASSFSNEQFF. The chain couples TRBV5-1 to TRBJ2-1; D is unclear. With 2 bases removed from V and 6 bases from J, the gap between germline ends came to 3 bases. The CDR3 consists of 11 residues. Germline values: CDR1 SGHRS, CDR2 YFSETQ.

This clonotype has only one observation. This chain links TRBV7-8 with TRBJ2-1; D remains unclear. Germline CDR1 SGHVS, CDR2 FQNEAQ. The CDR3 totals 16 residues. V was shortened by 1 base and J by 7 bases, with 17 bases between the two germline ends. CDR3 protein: CASSLGVTLNGNEQFF. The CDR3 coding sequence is TGTGCCAGCAGCTTAGGGGTGACCCTAAACGGGAATGAGCAGTTCTTC.

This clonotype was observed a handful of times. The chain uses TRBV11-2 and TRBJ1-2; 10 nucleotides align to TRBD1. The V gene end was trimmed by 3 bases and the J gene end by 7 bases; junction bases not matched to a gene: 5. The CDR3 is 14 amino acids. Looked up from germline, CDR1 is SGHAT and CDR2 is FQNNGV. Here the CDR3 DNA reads TGTGCCAGCAGCTTTGGGACAGGGGTGGCTGGCTACACCTTC. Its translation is CASSFGTGVAGYTF.

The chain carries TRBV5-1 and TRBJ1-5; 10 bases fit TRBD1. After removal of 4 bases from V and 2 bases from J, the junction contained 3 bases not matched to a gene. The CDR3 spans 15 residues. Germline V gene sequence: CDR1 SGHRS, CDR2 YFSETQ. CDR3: CASSPGQGGNQPQHF. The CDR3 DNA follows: TGCGCCAGCAGCCCCGGACAGGGGGGCAATCAGCCCCAGCATTTT.

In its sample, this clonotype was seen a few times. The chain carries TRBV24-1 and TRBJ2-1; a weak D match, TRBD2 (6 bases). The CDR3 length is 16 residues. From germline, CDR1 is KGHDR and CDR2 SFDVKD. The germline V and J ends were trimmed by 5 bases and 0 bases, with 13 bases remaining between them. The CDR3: CATSARGRGSYNEQFF. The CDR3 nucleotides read TGTGCCACCAGTGCCCGGGGGAGAGGCTCCTACAATGAGCAGTTCTTC.

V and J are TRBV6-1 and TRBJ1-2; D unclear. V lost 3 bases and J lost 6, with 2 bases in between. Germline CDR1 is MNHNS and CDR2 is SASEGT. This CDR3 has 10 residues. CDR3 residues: CASSDDGYTF. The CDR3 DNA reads TGTGCCAGCAGTGACGATGGCTACACCTTC.

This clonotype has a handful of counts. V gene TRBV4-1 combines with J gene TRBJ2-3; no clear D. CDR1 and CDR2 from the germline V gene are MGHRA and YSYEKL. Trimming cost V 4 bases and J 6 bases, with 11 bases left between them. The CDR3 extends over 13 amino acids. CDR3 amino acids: CASSLRPADTQYF. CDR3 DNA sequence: TGCGCCAGCAGCCTCCGACCCGCGGATACGCAGTATTTT.

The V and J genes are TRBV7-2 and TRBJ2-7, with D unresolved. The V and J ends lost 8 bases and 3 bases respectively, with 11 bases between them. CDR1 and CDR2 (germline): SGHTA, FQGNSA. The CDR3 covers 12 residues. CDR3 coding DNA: TGTGCCAGCGGCCTTTGGATCTACGAGCAGTACTTC. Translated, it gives CASGLWIYEQYF.

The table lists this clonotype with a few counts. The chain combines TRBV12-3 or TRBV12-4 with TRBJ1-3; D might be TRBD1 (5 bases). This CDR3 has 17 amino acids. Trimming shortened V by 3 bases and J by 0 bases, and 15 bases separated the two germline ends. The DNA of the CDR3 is TGTGCCAGCAGTTTGTCCGGGACGGAACTCTCTGGAAACACCATATATTTT. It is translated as CASSLSGTELSGNTIYF.

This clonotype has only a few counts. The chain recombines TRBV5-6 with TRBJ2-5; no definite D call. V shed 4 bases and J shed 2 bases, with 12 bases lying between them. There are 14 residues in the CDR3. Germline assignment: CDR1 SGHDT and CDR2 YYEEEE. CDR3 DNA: TGTGCCAGCAGCCAGACTGGTATGCAAGAGACCCAGTACTTC. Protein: CASSQTGMQETQYF. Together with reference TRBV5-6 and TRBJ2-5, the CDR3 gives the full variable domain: DAGVTQSPTHLIKTRGQQVTLRCSPKSGHDTVSWYQQALGQGPQFIFQYYEEEERQRGNFPDRFSGHQFPNYSSELNVNALLLGDSALYLCASSQTGMQETQYFGPGTRLLVL.

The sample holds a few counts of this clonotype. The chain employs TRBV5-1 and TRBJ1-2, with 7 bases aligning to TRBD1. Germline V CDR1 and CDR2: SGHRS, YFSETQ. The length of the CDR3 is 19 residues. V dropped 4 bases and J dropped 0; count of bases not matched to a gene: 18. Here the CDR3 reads CASSQVGGFGDSPNYGYTF. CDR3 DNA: TGCGCCAGCAGCCAAGTCGGCGGCTTCGGGGACAGCCCTAACTATGGCTACACCTTC.

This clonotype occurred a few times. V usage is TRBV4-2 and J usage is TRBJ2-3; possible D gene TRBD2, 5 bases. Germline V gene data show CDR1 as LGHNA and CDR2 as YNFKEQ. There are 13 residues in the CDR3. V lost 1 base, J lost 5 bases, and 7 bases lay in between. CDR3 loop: CASSQGTRDTQYF. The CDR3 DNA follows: TGTGCCAGCAGCCAAGGTACTAGAGATACGCAGTATTTT.

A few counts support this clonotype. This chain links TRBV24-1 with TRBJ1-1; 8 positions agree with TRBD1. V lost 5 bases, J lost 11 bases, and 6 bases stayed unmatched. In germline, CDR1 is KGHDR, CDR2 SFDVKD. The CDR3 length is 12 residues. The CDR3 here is CATSVAGGGAFF. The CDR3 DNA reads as TGTGCCACCAGTGTCGCAGGGGGCGGGGCTTTCTTT.

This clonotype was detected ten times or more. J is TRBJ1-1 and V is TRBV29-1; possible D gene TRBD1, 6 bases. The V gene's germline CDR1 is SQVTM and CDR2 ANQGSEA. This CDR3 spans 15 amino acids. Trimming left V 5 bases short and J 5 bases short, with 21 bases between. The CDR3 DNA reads TGCAGCGTTACAATTGACGTAGTAGGGGGAACTGAAGCTTTCTTT. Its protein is CSVTIDVVGGTEAFF.